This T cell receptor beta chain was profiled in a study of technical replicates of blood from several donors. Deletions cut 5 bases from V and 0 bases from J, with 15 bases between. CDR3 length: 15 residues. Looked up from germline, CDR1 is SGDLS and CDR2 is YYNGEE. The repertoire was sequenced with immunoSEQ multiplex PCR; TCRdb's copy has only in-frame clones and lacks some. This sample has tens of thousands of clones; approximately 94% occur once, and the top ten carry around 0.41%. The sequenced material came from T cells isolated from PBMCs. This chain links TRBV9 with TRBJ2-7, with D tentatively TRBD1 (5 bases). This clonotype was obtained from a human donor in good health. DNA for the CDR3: TGTGCCAGCAGTCCTACAGGCCAAAGCTCCTACGAGCAGTACTTC. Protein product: CASSPTGQSSYEQYF. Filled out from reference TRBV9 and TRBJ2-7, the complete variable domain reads DSGVTQTPKHLITATGQRVTLRCSPRSGDLSVYWYQQSLDQGLQFLIQYYNGEERAKGNILERFSAQQFPDLHSELNLSSLELGDSALYFCASSPTGQSSYEQYFGPGTRLTVT.